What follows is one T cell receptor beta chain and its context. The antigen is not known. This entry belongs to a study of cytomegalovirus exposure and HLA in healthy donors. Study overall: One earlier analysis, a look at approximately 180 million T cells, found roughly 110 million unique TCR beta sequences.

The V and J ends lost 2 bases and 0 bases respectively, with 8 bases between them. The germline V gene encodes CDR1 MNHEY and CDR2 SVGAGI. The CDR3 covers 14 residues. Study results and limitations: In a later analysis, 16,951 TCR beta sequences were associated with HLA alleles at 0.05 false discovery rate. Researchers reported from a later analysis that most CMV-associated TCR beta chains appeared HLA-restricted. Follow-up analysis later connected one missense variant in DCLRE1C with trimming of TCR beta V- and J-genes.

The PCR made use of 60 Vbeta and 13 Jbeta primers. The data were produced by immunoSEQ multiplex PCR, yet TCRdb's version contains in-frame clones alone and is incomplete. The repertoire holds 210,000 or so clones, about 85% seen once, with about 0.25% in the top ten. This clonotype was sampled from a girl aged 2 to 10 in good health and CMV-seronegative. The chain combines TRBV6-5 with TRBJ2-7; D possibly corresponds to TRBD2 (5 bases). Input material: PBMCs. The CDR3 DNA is TGTGCCAGCAGTTACCGACGGGACTCCTACGAGCAGTACTTC. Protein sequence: CASSYRRDSYEQYF.